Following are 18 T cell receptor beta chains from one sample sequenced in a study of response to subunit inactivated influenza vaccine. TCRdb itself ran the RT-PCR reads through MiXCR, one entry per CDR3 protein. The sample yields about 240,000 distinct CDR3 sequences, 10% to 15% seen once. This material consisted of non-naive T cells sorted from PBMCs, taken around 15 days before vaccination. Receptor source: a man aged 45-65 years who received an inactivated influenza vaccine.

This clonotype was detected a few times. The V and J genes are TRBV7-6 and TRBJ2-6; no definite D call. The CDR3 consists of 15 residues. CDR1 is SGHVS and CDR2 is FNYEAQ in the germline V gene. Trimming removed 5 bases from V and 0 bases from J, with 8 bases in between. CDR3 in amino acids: CASSVSSSGANVLTF. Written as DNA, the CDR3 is TGTGCCAGCAGCGTCTCGAGCTCTGGGGCCAACGTCCTGACTTTC.

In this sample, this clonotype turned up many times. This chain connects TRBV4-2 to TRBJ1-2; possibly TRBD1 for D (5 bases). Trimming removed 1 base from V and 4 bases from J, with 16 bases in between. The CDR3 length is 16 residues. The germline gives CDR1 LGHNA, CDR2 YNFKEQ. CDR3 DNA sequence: TGTGCCAGCAGCCAAGGGTTGGATGAGGGGTCCTATGGCTACACCTTC. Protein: CASSQGLDEGSYGYTF.

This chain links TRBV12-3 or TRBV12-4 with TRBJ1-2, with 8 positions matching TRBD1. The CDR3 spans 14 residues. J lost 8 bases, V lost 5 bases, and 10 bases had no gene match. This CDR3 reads CASSTTGGMRGYTF. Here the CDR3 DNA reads TGTGCCAGCAGTACTACAGGGGGTATGAGGGGCTACACCTTC.

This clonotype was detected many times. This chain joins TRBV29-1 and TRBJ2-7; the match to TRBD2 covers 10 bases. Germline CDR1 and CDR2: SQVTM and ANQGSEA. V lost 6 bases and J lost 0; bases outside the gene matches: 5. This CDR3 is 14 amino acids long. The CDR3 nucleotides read TGCAGCGTGAAGGGACTAGCGTTCTCCTACGAGCAGTACTTC. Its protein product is CSVKGLAFSYEQYF.

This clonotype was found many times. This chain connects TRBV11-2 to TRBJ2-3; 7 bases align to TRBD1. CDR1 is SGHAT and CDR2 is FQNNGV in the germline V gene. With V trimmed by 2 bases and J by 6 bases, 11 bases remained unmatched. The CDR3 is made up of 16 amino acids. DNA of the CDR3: TGTGCCAGCAGCTTAATGGGACAGTCTCTATTGGATACGCAGTATTTT. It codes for CASSLMGQSLLDTQYF.

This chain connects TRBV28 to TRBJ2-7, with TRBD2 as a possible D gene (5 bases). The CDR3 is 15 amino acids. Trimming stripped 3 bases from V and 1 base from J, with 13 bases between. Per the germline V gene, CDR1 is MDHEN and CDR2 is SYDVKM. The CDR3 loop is CASSLTLTGSYEQYF. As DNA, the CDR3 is TGTGCCAGCAGTTTGACCCTTACGGGGTCCTACGAGCAGTACTTC. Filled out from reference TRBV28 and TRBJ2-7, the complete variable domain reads DVKVTQSSRYLVKRTGEKVFLECVQDMDHENMFWYRQDPGLGLRLIYFSYDVKMKEKGDIPEGYSVSREKKERFSLILESASTNQTSMYLCASSLTLTGSYEQYFGPGTRLTVT.

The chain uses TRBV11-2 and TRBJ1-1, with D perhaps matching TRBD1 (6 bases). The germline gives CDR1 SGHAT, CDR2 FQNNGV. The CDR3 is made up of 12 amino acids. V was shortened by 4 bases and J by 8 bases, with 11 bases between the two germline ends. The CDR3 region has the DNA TGTGCCAGCAGCTCGTTAGACAGGGAAGCTTTCTTT. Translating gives CASSSLDREAFF.

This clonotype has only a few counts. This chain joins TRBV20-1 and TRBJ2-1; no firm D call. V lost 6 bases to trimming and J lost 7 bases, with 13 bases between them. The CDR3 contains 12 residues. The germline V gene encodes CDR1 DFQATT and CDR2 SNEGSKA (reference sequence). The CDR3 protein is CSALPEWNEQFF. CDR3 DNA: TGCAGTGCACTCCCGGAATGGAATGAGCAGTTCTTC.

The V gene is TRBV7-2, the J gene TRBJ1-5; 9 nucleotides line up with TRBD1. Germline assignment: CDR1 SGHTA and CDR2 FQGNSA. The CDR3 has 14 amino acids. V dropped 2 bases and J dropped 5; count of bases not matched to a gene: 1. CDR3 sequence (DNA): TGTGCCAGCAGCTTAAGACAGGGGGATCAGCCCCAGCATTTT. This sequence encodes CASSLRQGDQPQHF.

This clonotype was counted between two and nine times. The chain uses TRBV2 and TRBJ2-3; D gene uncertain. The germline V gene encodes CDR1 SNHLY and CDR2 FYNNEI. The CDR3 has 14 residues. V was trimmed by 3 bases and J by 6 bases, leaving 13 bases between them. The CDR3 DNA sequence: TGTGCCAGCAGTGATTTTCCCAGGAGCGATACGCAGTATTTT. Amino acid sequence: CASSDFPRSDTQYF.

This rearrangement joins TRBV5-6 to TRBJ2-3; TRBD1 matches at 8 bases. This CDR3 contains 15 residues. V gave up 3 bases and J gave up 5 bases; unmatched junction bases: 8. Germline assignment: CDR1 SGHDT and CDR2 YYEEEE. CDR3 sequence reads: CASSSQGARGDTQYF. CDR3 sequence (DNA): TGTGCCAGCAGCTCTCAGGGGGCGCGTGGAGATACGCAGTATTTT.

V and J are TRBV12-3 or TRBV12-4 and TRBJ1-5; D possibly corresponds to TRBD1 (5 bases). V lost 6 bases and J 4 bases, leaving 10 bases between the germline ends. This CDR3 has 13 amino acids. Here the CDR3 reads CASRRGGNQPQHF. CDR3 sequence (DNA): TGTGCCAGCAGACGGGGGGGGAATCAGCCCCAGCATTTT.

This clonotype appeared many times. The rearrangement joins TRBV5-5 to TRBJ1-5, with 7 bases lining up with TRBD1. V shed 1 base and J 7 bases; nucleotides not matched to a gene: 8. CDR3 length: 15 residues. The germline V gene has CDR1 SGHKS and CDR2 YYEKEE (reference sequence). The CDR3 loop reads CASSLTGAGEQPQHF. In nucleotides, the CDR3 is TGTGCCAGCAGCTTGACAGGGGCGGGGGAACAGCCCCAGCATTTT.

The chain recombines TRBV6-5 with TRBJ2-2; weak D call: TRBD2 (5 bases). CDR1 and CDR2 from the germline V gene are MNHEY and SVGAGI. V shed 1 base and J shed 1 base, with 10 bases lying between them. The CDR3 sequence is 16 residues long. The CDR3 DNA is TGTGCCAGCAGTTACTTTTACGGGGTGAACACCGGGGAGCTGTTTTTT. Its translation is CASSYFYGVNTGELFF.

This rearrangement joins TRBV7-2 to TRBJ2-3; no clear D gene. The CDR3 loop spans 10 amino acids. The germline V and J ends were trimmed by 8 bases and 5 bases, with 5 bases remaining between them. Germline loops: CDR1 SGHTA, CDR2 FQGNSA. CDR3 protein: CASQGDTQYF. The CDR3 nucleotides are TGTGCCAGCCAAGGAGATACGCAGTATTTT.

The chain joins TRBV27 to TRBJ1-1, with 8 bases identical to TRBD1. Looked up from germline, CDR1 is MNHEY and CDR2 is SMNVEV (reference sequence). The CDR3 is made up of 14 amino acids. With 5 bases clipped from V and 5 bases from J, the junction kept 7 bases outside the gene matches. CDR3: CASSPYRGRTEAFF. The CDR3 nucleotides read TGTGCCAGCAGTCCTTACAGGGGGAGGACTGAAGCTTTCTTT.

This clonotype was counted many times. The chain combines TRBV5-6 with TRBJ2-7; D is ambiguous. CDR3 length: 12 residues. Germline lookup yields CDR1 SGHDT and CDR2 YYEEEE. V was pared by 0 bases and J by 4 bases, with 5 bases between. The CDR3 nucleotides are TGTGCCAGCAGCTTGGGTGGATACGAGCAGTACTTC. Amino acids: CASSLGGYEQYF.

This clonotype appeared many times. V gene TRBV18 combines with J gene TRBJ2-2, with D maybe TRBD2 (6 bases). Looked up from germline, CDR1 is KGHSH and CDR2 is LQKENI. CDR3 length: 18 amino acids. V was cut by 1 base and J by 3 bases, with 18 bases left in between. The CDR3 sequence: CASSPRARGIRDTGELFF. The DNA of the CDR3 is TGTGCCAGCTCACCACGTGCGCGCGGGATACGTGACACCGGGGAGCTGTTTTTT. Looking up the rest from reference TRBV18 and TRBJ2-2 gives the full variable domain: NAGVMQNPRHLVRRRGQEARLRCSPMKGHSHVYWYRQLPEEGLKFMVYLQKENIIDESGMPKERFSAEFPKEGPSILRIQQVVRGDSAAYFCASSPRARGIRDTGELFFGEGSRLTVL.